Listed below are T cell receptor beta chains from one sample, sequenced in a study of T cell changes during pregnancy in multiple sclerosis. This table comes from immunoSEQ multiplex PCR, and its TCRdb copy is limited to in-frame clones, with some not included. The table records 90,000 to 150,000 clones, approximately 95% of them present only once. The sequenced sample was peripheral blood, obtained before pregnancy. The receptors derive from a female donor with multiple sclerosis, enrolled in a pregnancy study. The CDR3 runs from the conserved cysteine through the conserved F or W. D genes are given only for firm matches. Only some rows state a clone size, as once, few, many or a class for expanded clones.

DNA: TGCAGCGTTGGGGGGGGACAGGGCTCTGGAAACACCATATATTTT
CDR3: CSVGGGQGSGNTIYF
J: TRBJ1-3
size: .
V: TRBV29-1
D: TRBD1

DNA: TGTGCCAGCAGCTTAGCGGGCGGGTACAATGAGCAGTTCTTC
CDR3: CASSLAGGYNEQFF
J: TRBJ2-1
size: .
V: TRBV7-9
D: .

DNA: TGTGCCATCAGTGAGTCCAGGACAGGGAAGAACACTGAAGCTTTCTTT
CDR3: CAISESRTGKNTEAFF
J: TRBJ1-1
size: .
V: TRBV10-3
D: TRBD1

DNA: TGTGCCAGCAGTGAGCGACGGCCTAGCGGGAGCGAGAGTGAGCAGTTCTTC
CDR3: CASSERRPSGSESEQFF
J: TRBJ2-1
size: .
V: TRBV28
D: TRBD2

DNA: TGTGCCAGCACCCCGAGTAGGGGTAGGGAAGGAAACACCATATATTTT
CDR3: CASTPSRGREGNTIYF
J: TRBJ1-3
size: .
V: TRBV11-2
D: .

DNA: TGTGCCAGCAGCGTAACAGGTTTCTATGGCTACACCTTC
CDR3: CASSVTGFYGYTF
J: TRBJ1-2
size: .
V: TRBV13
D: .

DNA: TGTGCCAGCAGCTTAACCGGGGACACCGGGGAGCTGTTTTTT
CDR3: CASSLTGDTGELFF
J: TRBJ2-2
size: .
V: TRBV7-3
D: .

DNA: TGTGCCTGGAGTGCCCCTCGCGGCAGGGTTAACTATGGCTACACCTTC
CDR3: CAWSAPRGRVNYGYTF
J: TRBJ1-2
size: .
V: TRBV30
D: .

DNA: TGTGCCAGCAGCGTCGGAGGGTTGAACACTGAAGCTTTCTTT
CDR3: CASSVGGLNTEAFF
J: TRBJ1-1
size: .
V: TRBV11-1
D: .

DNA: TGTGCGAGCTCGAGACTAGCGGACATCGATACGCAGTATTTT
CDR3: CASSRLADIDTQYF
J: TRBJ2-3
size: .
V: TRBV19
D: TRBD2

DNA: TGTGCCAGCAGTTTCCCGCGGGCCCTTGAGCAGTTCTTC
CDR3: CASSFPRALEQFF
J: TRBJ2-1
size: .
V: TRBV28
D: .

DNA: TGCAGCGTTGAACGCCCGCGGCGGGAATTGTCCTACAATGAGCAGTTCTTC
CDR3: CSVERPRRELSYNEQFF
J: TRBJ2-1
size: .
V: TRBV29-1
D: .

DNA: TGCGCCAGCTTTCCCACAGGGGGAATGGGCTACAATGAGCAGTTCTTC
CDR3: CASFPTGGMGYNEQFF
J: TRBJ2-1
size: .
V: TRBV5-1
D: TRBD1

DNA: TGTGCCAGCAGCTTACCGACAGGGGGCGCGGACTATGGCTACACCTTC
CDR3: CASSLPTGGADYGYTF
J: TRBJ1-2
size: .
V: TRBV7-9
D: TRBD1

DNA: TGTGCCAGCTCACTCACCGCCGGCTACGAGCAGTACTTC
CDR3: CASSLTAGYEQYF
J: TRBJ2-7
size: .
V: TRBV18
D: .

DNA: TGTGCCAGCAGCCCGGGGGGGGTGAGGGACACTGAAGCTTTCTTT
CDR3: CASSPGGVRDTEAFF
J: TRBJ1-1
size: .
V: TRBV9
D: .

DNA: TGTGCCAGTAAGGTTTCCAGGGAAGCTTTCTTT
CDR3: CASKVSREAFF
J: TRBJ1-1
size: .
V: TRBV19
D: .

DNA: TGTGCCAGCAGCTCGTACTTCGGACAGGGCTACGAGCAGTACTTC
CDR3: CASSSYFGQGYEQYF
J: TRBJ2-7
size: .
V: TRBV7-3
D: TRBD1

DNA: TGTGCCAGCAGTGAGCGGGGATACGGCTACACCTTC
CDR3: CASSERGYGYTF
J: TRBJ1-2
size: few
V: TRBV2
D: .

DNA: TGTGCCAGCAGCTTGGGCCAGGATGTGAGATACACCTTC
CDR3: CASSLGQDVRYTF
J: TRBJ1-2
size: .
V: TRBV5-4
D: .

DNA: TGTGCCAGCAGTCCCGGACTCTCCTACGAGCAGTACTTC
CDR3: CASSPGLSYEQYF
J: TRBJ2-7
size: .
V: TRBV2
D: .

DNA: TGTGCCAGCACCAACGGAAAGGGGTTACAAGCTTTCTTT
CDR3: CASTNGKGLQAFF
J: TRBJ1-1
size: .
V: TRBV6-5
D: .

DNA: TGCGCCAGCAGCTTGGAAATCCAGGTGAACACTGAAGCTTTCTTT
CDR3: CASSLEIQVNTEAFF
J: TRBJ1-1
size: .
V: TRBV5-1
D: .

DNA: TGCGCCAGCAGAACACAGGGGGCCTACGAGCAGTACTTC
CDR3: CASRTQGAYEQYF
J: TRBJ2-7
size: .
V: TRBV5-1
D: TRBD1

DNA: TGTGCCAGCAGTAGCGAATGGGACACCGGGGAGCTGTTTTTT
CDR3: CASSSEWDTGELFF
J: TRBJ2-2
size: .
V: TRBV6-4
D: .

DNA: TGTGCCAGCAGTTTATCCATAGGACTAGCGGGCGCCTACGAGCAGTACTTC
CDR3: CASSLSIGLAGAYEQYF
J: TRBJ2-7
size: .
V: TRBV28
D: TRBD2

DNA: TGTGCCAGCAAAATTGGACTAGCGGGGTACAACGAGCAGTACTTC
CDR3: CASKIGLAGYNEQYF
J: TRBJ2-7
size: .
V: TRBV27
D: TRBD2

DNA: TGTGCCAGCAGGCCCGGGACTAGCGGGAGGTGGGGAGATACGCAGTATTTT
CDR3: CASRPGTSGRWGDTQYF
J: TRBJ2-3
size: .
V: TRBV28
D: TRBD2

DNA: TGTGCCAGCAGTGACAGGGGTAACGAGCAGTACTTC
CDR3: CASSDRGNEQYF
J: TRBJ2-7
size: .
V: TRBV27
D: TRBD1

DNA: TGTGCCAGCAGCTTAGATCCCGCGGGGGCGCAGTATTTT
CDR3: CASSLDPAGAQYF
J: TRBJ2-3
size: once
V: TRBV5-4
D: TRBD2

DNA: TGTGCCAGCAGTTTAGGGCTCCCAAATGAGCAGTTCTTC
CDR3: CASSLGLPNEQFF
J: TRBJ2-1
size: once
V: TRBV28
D: .

DNA: TGTGCCAGCAGCTTTGATCCTAATCTGGGGGGCACTGAAGCTTTCTTT
CDR3: CASSFDPNLGGTEAFF
J: TRBJ1-1
size: few
V: TRBV5-4
D: .

DNA: TGTGCCAGCTCACCAGGCAGGGGGAATGAAAAACTGTTTTTT
CDR3: CASSPGRGNEKLFF
J: TRBJ1-4
size: once
V: TRBV18
D: TRBD1

DNA: TGTGCCACCAGCAGAGTCACCGGGACAGGACATGGCTACACCTTC
CDR3: CATSRVTGTGHGYTF
J: TRBJ1-2
size: .
V: TRBV15
D: TRBD1

DNA: TGTGCCTGGAGTCAGGGTGGCGGAAACACCATATATTTT
CDR3: CAWSQGGGNTIYF
J: TRBJ1-3
size: .
V: TRBV30
D: .

DNA: TGTGCCAGTAGCCCCCGGGACAGGGGAGACAATGAGCAGTTCTTC
CDR3: CASSPRDRGDNEQFF
J: TRBJ2-1
size: .
V: TRBV19
D: TRBD1

DNA: TGTGCCAGCCAAGCTGACTGGAGCACAGATACGCAGTATTTT
CDR3: CASQADWSTDTQYF
J: TRBJ2-3
size: .
V: TRBV19
D: .

DNA: TGCGCCAGCAGCTTGGGACTAGAGGGCTACAATGAGCAGTTCTTC
CDR3: CASSLGLEGYNEQFF
J: TRBJ2-1
size: .
V: TRBV5-1
D: .

DNA: TGCGCCAGTCGTGGGCCATCCGAGCAGTACTTC
CDR3: CASRGPSEQYF
J: TRBJ2-7
size: .
V: TRBV10-2
D: .

DNA: TGTGCCAGCAGGACCAGCGGAGGCAACCCAAACGCTGAAGCTTTCTTT
CDR3: CASRTSGGNPNAEAFF
J: TRBJ1-1
size: .
V: TRBV5-5
D: .

DNA: TGTGCCAGCAGTTTTCTGTTCCCCACCGCGGACGAGCAGTACTTC
CDR3: CASSFLFPTADEQYF
J: TRBJ2-7
size: few
V: TRBV28
D: .